The rows below give T cell receptor beta chains drawn from one sample of a study of Tregs in tolerant kidney transplant recipients. Profiled with immunoSEQ multiplex PCR; TCRdb holds only in-frame clones, not every one. The data show tens of thousands of clones, 93% seen once. The sample in question was CD4+ T cells from blood (PBMCs), obtained 12 months after the transplant. The receptors were gathered from a human patient who received a combined kidney and bone marrow transplant. These T cells may partly come from the graft donor. Each CDR3 is given with its conserved first and last residue. Each record gives: clone size, J gene, V gene, D gene, CDR3 DNA, CDR3 protein. The D gene is left open where the match is weak. Expanded clones get a size class; other rows say once, few or many, or leave the size out.

clone size: .
J gene: TRBJ2-1
V gene: TRBV29-1
D gene: .
CDR3 DNA: TGCAGCGGTGATAGCTCCTACAATGAGCAGTTCTTC
CDR3 protein: CSGDSSYNEQFF

clone size: .
J gene: TRBJ2-3
V gene: TRBV5-1
D gene: TRBD2
CDR3 DNA: TGCGCCAGCAGCTTGGTTTTAGCGGGAGATACGCAGTATTTT
CDR3 protein: CASSLVLAGDTQYF

clone size: .
J gene: TRBJ2-2
V gene: TRBV5-1
D gene: TRBD2
CDR3 DNA: TGCGCCAGCAGCCTTAGCGGGAGGTCCACCGGGGAGCTGTTTTTT
CDR3 protein: CASSLSGRSTGELFF

clone size: .
J gene: TRBJ1-2
V gene: TRBV13
D gene: TRBD1
CDR3 DNA: TGTGCCAGCAGCTTAGGGGACAGGGCATCGAATGGCTACACCTTC
CDR3 protein: CASSLGDRASNGYTF

clone size: .
J gene: TRBJ2-5
V gene: TRBV27
D gene: .
CDR3 DNA: TGTGCCAGCAACGACCCCCTACTAGAGGGCCAAGAGACCCAGTACTTC
CDR3 protein: CASNDPLLEGQETQYF

clone size: .
J gene: TRBJ2-7
V gene: TRBV19
D gene: .
CDR3 DNA: TGTGCCAGTAGTATTAAGGGGGACCCCTACGAGCAGTACTTC
CDR3 protein: CASSIKGDPYEQYF

clone size: .
J gene: TRBJ2-7
V gene: TRBV6-6
D gene: TRBD1
CDR3 DNA: TGTGCCAGCAGGCTACGCTCAGGGGGATCCTACGAGCAGTACTTC
CDR3 protein: CASRLRSGGSYEQYF

clone size: .
J gene: TRBJ2-1
V gene: TRBV19
D gene: TRBD1
CDR3 DNA: TGTGCCAGTAGTTACCCCCCTGGGACAGACCTCACTAGTGAAGTCAATGAGCAGTTCTTC
CDR3 protein: CASSYPPGTDLTSEVNEQFF

clone size: .
J gene: TRBJ2-7
V gene: TRBV5-4
D gene: TRBD1
CDR3 DNA: TGTGCCAGCATTCGGGACAGGGGAGGTGAGCAGTACTTC
CDR3 protein: CASIRDRGGEQYF

clone size: .
J gene: TRBJ2-7
V gene: TRBV9
D gene: .
CDR3 DNA: TGTGCCAGCAGGGTACAAACGATCACCTCCACACACTACGAGCAGTACTTC
CDR3 protein: CASRVQTITSTHYEQYF

clone size: .
J gene: TRBJ2-5
V gene: TRBV13
D gene: TRBD2
CDR3 DNA: TGTGCCAGCAGCTCTGCAACGTCGACTAGCGGGGGGGCCGGGACCCAGTACTTC
CDR3 protein: CASSSATSTSGGAGTQYF

clone size: few
J gene: TRBJ1-1
V gene: TRBV11-2
D gene: TRBD1
CDR3 DNA: TGTGCCAGCAGTTTCGGGACAGCCACTGAAGCTTTCTTT
CDR3 protein: CASSFGTATEAFF

clone size: .
J gene: TRBJ1-4
V gene: TRBV5-4
D gene: TRBD1
CDR3 DNA: TGTGCCAGCAGCCCGGACAGGTTTAATGAAAAACTGTTTTTT
CDR3 protein: CASSPDRFNEKLFF

clone size: once
J gene: TRBJ2-3
V gene: TRBV7-2
D gene: TRBD2
CDR3 DNA: TGTGCCAGCAGCCCCCGCCCCGCTAGCGGTGGCGGGGATACGCAGTATTTT
CDR3 protein: CASSPRPASGGGDTQYF

clone size: .
J gene: TRBJ2-1
V gene: TRBV7-7
D gene: TRBD2
CDR3 DNA: TGTGCCAGCAGCCCCAATGAGGGACTAGCGAGAGGTGAGCAGTTCTTC
CDR3 protein: CASSPNEGLARGEQFF

clone size: .
J gene: TRBJ1-5
V gene: TRBV15
D gene: .
CDR3 DNA: TGTGCCACCAAGGCGAGTGTAGGAGGAGCGCACAATCAGCCCCAGCATTTT
CDR3 protein: CATKASVGGAHNQPQHF

clone size: .
J gene: TRBJ2-5
V gene: TRBV2
D gene: TRBD2
CDR3 DNA: TGTGCCAGCAGGATAGCGGGACAAGAGACCCAGTACTTC
CDR3 protein: CASRIAGQETQYF